Below, 5 T cell receptor beta chains from the same sample are listed, as sequenced in a study of graft-versus-host responses after intestinal transplantation. Some clones are missing from TCRdb's copy, which holds only in-frame ones; the method was immunoSEQ multiplex PCR. The sample holds about 86,000 clones, less than 90% seen once. Their specific antigens are unknown. Material: unstimulated CD4+ T cells sorted from spleen or lymph node cells, obtained before transplant. These receptors all stem from a human donor who was the organ donor for an intestinal transplant.

This CDR3 is CASSVGQGGYTF. For the CDR3, the DNA is TGTGCCAGCAGCGTTGGACAGGGTGGCTACACCTTC. The chain employs TRBV9 and TRBJ1-2; 8 bases map to TRBD1. This CDR3 has 12 residues. J gave up 7 bases and V 2 bases, and 1 base lay outside the gene matches. Per germline, CDR1 SGDLS and CDR2 YYNGEE.

This chain joins TRBV21-1 and TRBJ2-5; the DNA was not compared with TRBD2, the D call given in the table. TRBV21-1 is an annotated pseudogene. The CDR3 runs 14 residues. The CDR3 nucleotides are TGTGCCAGCAGCAGCTCGGGACTGCAAGAGACCCAGTACTTC. It is translated as CASSSSGLQETQYF.

The CDR3: CASSFPASGREFTYEQYF. The CDR3, as DNA: TGTGCCAGCAGCTTCCCGGCAAGCGGGAGGGAGTTCACCTACGAGCAGTACTTC. J is TRBJ2-7 and V is TRBV7-2; the match to TRBD2 covers 10 bases. The V gene end was trimmed by 3 bases and the J gene end by 2 bases; junction bases not matched to a gene: 13. The CDR3 covers 18 residues. The germline gives CDR1 SGHTA, CDR2 FQGNSA.

The chain couples TRBV7-9 to TRBJ1-1, with a tentative D call TRBD1 (5 bases). The CDR3 extends over 14 amino acids. Germline CDR1 SEHNR, CDR2 FQNEAQ (reference sequence). V gave up 3 bases and J gave up 4 bases, with 12 bases separating them. The CDR3 is CASSLSGGRTEAFF. The CDR3 bases are TGTGCCAGCAGCTTGTCGGGGGGACGCACTGAAGCTTTCTTT.

Comment on this clone: At one of its ends the junction is not consistent with the germline gene, which may arise from a read error. The chain employs TRBV7-8 and TRBJ2-5, with TRBD2 matching over 10 bases. The CDR3 consists of 13 residues. Germline V CDR1 and CDR2: SGHVS, FQNEAQ. The CDR3 loop reads CASNLLAGETQYF. The DNA for the CDR3 is TGTGCCAGCAACTTACTAGCGGGGGAGACCCAGTACTTC.